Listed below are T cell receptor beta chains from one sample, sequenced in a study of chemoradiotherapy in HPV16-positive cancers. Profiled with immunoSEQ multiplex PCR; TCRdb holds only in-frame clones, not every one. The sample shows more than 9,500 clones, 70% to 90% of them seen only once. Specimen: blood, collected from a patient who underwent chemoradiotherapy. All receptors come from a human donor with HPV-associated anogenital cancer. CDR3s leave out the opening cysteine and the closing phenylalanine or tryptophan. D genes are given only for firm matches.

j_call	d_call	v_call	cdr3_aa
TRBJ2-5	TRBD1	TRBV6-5	ASRTRGLRETQY
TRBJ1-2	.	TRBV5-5	ASSLGGGAGGYGYT
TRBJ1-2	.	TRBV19	ASSIGSANYGYT
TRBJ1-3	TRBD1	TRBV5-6	ASSLGTGTYSGNTIY
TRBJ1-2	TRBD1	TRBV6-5	ASSSRDRGRGYGYT
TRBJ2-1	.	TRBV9	ASSVDSRGGYNEQF
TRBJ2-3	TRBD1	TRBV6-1	ASSLDRGRKDTQY
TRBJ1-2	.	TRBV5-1	ASSLEVRGYGYT
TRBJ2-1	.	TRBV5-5	ASSLPHSNEQF
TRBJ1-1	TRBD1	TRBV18	ASSLRRGAGGTEAF
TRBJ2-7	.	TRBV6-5	ASSYVDSGREEQY
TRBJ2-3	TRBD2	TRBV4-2	ASSQGSAGGSTDTQY
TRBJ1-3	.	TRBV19	ASSTRSGNTIY
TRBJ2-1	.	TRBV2	ASSERFYNEQF
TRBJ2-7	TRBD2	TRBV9	ASSAGELAGAYEQY
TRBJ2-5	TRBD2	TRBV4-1	ASSQVRGETQY
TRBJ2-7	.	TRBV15	ATSRDRAGSYEQY
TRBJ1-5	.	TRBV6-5	ASSYGSNQPQH
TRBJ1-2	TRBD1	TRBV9	ASTPDRVNYGYT
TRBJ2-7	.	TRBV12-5	ASGLSQGRKYEQY
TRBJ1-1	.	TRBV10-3	AISPSYTEAF
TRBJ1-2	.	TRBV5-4	ASSPYGDGYT
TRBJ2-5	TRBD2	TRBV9	ASSHGLAEETQY
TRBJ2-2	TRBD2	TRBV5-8	ASNPEGLAVTGELF
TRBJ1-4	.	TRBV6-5	AAKEGGRNNEKLF
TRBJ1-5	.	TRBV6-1	ASSEGVGQPQH
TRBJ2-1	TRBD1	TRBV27	ASRRTGEYNEQF
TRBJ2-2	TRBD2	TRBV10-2	ASTWRRLAGHPGELF
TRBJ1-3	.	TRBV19	ASRDMGNTIY
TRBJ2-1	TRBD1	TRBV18	ASSPGGTGYNEQF
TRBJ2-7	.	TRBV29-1	SATRDQPYEQY
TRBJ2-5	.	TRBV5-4	ASSFSSAETQY
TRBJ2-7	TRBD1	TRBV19	ASSWTGYYEQY